Presented here are 7 T cell receptor beta chains from one specimen sequenced in a study of low-dose radiotherapy and immunotherapy resistance in tumors. TRAV- and TRBV-specific primers primed first-strand cDNA, covering alpha and beta chains. Both a constant-region primer and a V-primer adapter served to amplify TCRs across approximately 19 PCR cycles. TCRdb re-analysed the reads in MiXCR, keeping a single row per CDR3 protein. The sample has about 16,000 distinct CDR3 sequences; roughly 70% are singletons. Source of these receptors: a human donor with advanced metastatic prostate, ovarian, gallbladder or colorectal cancer (not recorded which). This table probably holds off-target reads from a library built for another chain.

As for this clonotype: A read error may produce the germline difference seen at one junction end. The chain is built from TRBV10-3 and TRBJ2-5, with 7 positions matching TRBD1. The CDR3 loop spans 14 amino acids. Germline V gene lookup returns CDR1 ENHRY and CDR2 SYGVKD. CDR3 residues: CATNDRAGQGTQYF. The CDR3 bases are TGTGCCACCAACGACAGGGCCGGGCAAGGGACCCAGTACTTC.

This clonotype appeared a single time. The V and J genes are TRBV4-2 and TRBJ2-1; a weak D match, TRBD2 (5 bases). This CDR3 is 20 amino acids long. CDR1 and CDR2 from the germline V gene are LGHNA and YNFKEQ. V dropped 1 base and J dropped 2 bases, with 24 bases sitting between them. The CDR3 loop reads CASSQVHPGSLPFTYNEQFF. The DNA for the CDR3 is TGTGCCAGCAGCCAAGTTCACCCGGGGTCCCTCCCCTTTACCTACAATGAGCAGTTCTTC.

The CDR3 DNA follows: TGTGCCACCCGAAAAGCGGACCTCTCCTACGAGCAGTACTTC. It specifies CATRKADLSYEQYF. V usage is TRBV19 and J usage is TRBJ2-7, with TRBD2 as a possible D gene (5 bases). V gave up 10 bases and J gave up 0 bases, with 16 bases separating them. The CDR3 consists of 14 residues. CDR1 is LNHDA, CDR2 SQIVND, per germline (reference sequence).

This rearrangement joins TRBV28 to TRBJ2-1; 11 bases align to TRBD2. Per germline, CDR1 MDHEN and CDR2 SYDVKM. CDR3 length equals 16 residues. With V trimmed by 4 bases and J by 6 bases, 8 bases remained unmatched. As DNA, the CDR3 is TGTGCCAGCAGTTCCCTTAGCGGGGGGGTCGCCAATGAGCAGTTCTTC. Protein product: CASSSLSGGVANEQFF. The full variable domain, with the rest looked up from reference TRBV28 and TRBJ2-1, is DVKVTQSSRYLVKRTGEKVFLECVQDMDHENMFWYRQDPGLGLRLIYFSYDVKMKEKGDIPEGYSVSREKKERFSLILESASTNQTSMYLCASSSLSGGVANEQFFGPGTRLTVL.

V usage is TRBV11-2 and J usage is TRBJ2-7; TRBD1 is a possible D gene (5 bases). V gave up 4 bases and J gave up 5 bases, with 15 bases separating them. Germline CDR1 and CDR2: SGHAT and FQNNGV. The CDR3 length is 14 residues. CDR3 residues: CASSWVRALNEQYF. The CDR3, as DNA: TGTGCCAGCAGCTGGGTCAGGGCTCTCAACGAGCAGTACTTC.

This clonotype was counted between two and nine times. The chain has TRBV6-2 or TRBV6-3 and TRBJ1-1; TRBD1 aligns across 9 bases. This CDR3 contains 13 residues. Losses at the gene ends were 7 bases for V and 5 bases for J; bases not matched to a gene: 5. Per germline, CDR1 MNHEY and CDR2 SVGEGT. Written as DNA, the CDR3 is TGTGCCAGCACCCCGGACAGGGGAACTGAAGCTTTCTTT. Protein sequence: CASTPDRGTEAFF.

V usage is TRBV4-3 and J usage is TRBJ2-7; the D is unclear. The CDR3 consists of 14 residues. The germline V gene encodes CDR1 LGHNA and CDR2 YSLEER. The V gene lost 0 bases and the J gene lost 8 bases, with 14 bases spanning the gap. CDR3 loop: CASSQDSPPTQQYF. The CDR3 DNA is TGCGCCAGCAGCCAAGATTCCCCCCCAACGCAGCAGTACTTC.